The sequence of this T cell receptor beta chain was determined in a study of T-cell memory formation after mild COVID-19. About the study: Clustering of TCRs was largely donor specific. The study's findings and limits: Mainly in CM and EM were contracting CD4+ clones; CD8+ were in EMRA.

This clonotype was counted only a few times. The antigen is not known. 5'RACE with constant-segment primers yielded barcoded, UMI-tagged TCR alpha and TCR beta cDNA libraries. TCRdb processed the 5' RACE reads anew with MiXCR; each CDR3 protein has one entry. In the table there are about 340,000 distinct CDR3 sequences, roughly 20% of which are singletons. Sequenced input: PBMCs or a T cell subset sorted from them (not recorded which). The TCR sequence derives from a young man who had mild COVID-19 (a few samples of this study predate the infection). Cell type and time point are not known.

In DNA form, the CDR3 reads TGTGCCAGCAGCAAAGATGTAGGGAGGAACTATGGCTACACCTTC. It encodes CASSKDVGRNYGYTF. The chain combines TRBV5-6 with TRBJ1-2; no definite D call. CDR3 length: 15 amino acids. Germline assignment: CDR1 SGHDT and CDR2 YYEEEE. V was trimmed by 4 bases and J by 2 bases, leaving 15 bases between them. Using reference TRBV5-6 and TRBJ1-2 for the parts outside the CDR3, the full variable domain is DAGVTQSPTHLIKTRGQQVTLRCSPKSGHDTVSWYQQALGQGPQFIFQYYEEEERQRGNFPDRFSGHQFPNYSSELNVNALLLGDSALYLCASSKDVGRNYGYTFGSGTRLTVV.